The present T cell receptor beta chain was sequenced within a study of cytomegalovirus exposure and HLA in healthy donors (dated by TCRdb to about 2017). About the study as a whole: The roughly 670 repertoires of the first cohort and the roughly 110 validation repertoires were produced on the same platform, according to a later analysis. A separate validation cohort of 100 to 150 different subjects was used in addition to the 666-subject first cohort. High-throughput TCR immunosequencing, statistical association of individual TCRs with disease status, and machine learning were combined to predict cytomegalovirus infection status. The study aimed to test whether cataloging public T cell receptors could reveal signatures of past pathogen exposure.

Comment on this clone: The clone's antigen remains unknown. No base qualities exist here, and no much larger clone lies one base off it.

V has 3 bases trimmed and J has 3 bases trimmed; junction bases matching no gene number 12. From a lookup of the germline V gene, CDR1 and CDR2 are SGDLS and YYNGEE. The CDR3 measures 18 amino acids from cysteine to phenylalanine. The sequence is cut down to CDR3 DNA, 54 bases in frame from base 1. The donors were included in the validation cohort of approximately 120 subjects, a group kept apart from the roughly 670-subject first cohort. Library creation used the immunoSEQ multiplex PCR assay. The authors processed their data as follows. A statistical classification framework was developed to diagnose cytomegalovirus status using the catalog of TCR beta chain sequences. TCRdb carries this immuneACCESS record with in-frame sequences only. Its versions omit some clonotypes, under half of them owing to an unresolved V gene in the studies checked, with the rest unexplained. V and J calls and clone size follow that table, whereas D and trimming were derived from the DNA. This sample lists fewer than 200,000 clones; 86% were detected once. Less than 3.5% of the sample comes from the top ten.

What the study reported, not specific to this receptor: The classifier was reported to diagnose cytomegalovirus status with high specificity and sensitivity in both the original and validation cohorts. The validation cohort had no HLA typing available for a later analysis, so co-occurrence within that cohort was assessed over all 130 or so repertoires. Across donors, most TCR sequences were observed very rarely, whereas some public TCRs were present in many individuals. A few of the identified cytomegalovirus-associated TCR beta chains were confirmed in vitro to be specific for cytomegalovirus antigens. A total of 150 to 200 TCR beta chains were listed by the study as associated with cytomegalovirus. It was suggested by the authors that the approach could potentially be generalized to other disease states and immunological phenotypes. Of the cluster scores, roughly 93% were above 0 in a later analysis, which found that TCRs clustered in the first cohort also tended to co-occur in the 120 validation repertoires.

The chain couples TRBV9 to TRBJ1-3, and TRBD1 matches 10 of the central bases. What was sequenced was PBMCs. The clonotype was recovered from a young man in good health and CMV-seropositive. The CDR3 region has the sequence CASSGRPLGTGDGNTIYF. In nucleotides, the sequence is TGTGCCAGCAGCGGGAGGCCCCTGGGGACAGGGGATGGAAACACCATATATTTT. The reference TRBV9 and TRBJ1-3 proteins fill in what lies around the CDR3, so the full variable domain reads DSGVTQTPKHLITATGQRVTLRCSPRSGDLSVYWYQQSLDQGLQFLIQYYNGEERAKGNILERFSAQQFPDLHSELNLSSLELGDSALYFCASSGRPLGTGDGNTIYFGEGSWLTVV.